This TCR beta chain was recovered during a study of regulatory T cells in long-lasting Graves disease. Background on the study: Treatment with antithyroid drugs for over 5 years, together with positive TSH receptor antibodies, meant persistent Graves' disease.

This CDR3 is 15 amino acids long. CDR1 and CDR2 (germline): MNHEY, SVGEGT. Trimming stripped 6 bases from V and 0 bases from J, with 14 bases between. Details on this clonotype: Its antigen is currently unknown.

Study conclusions and caveats: Thyroid tissue went unstudied; only peripheral blood was examined.

The time point: persistent/refractory GD, antithyroid drugs over 5 years with positive TRAb. The TCR library was made from RNA extracted from PBMCs. Arm-PCR with iRepertoire HTBI primers amplified the CDR3 regions for these TCR beta libraries. TCRdb used MiXCR to reprocess the multiplex PCR reads, holding one entry per CDR3 protein. The table records 350,000 to 450,000 distinct CDR3 sequences, roughly 24% of them present only once. The clonotype was recovered from a woman aged 40 to 50 with Graves disease. The sample was peripheral blood mononuclear cells (PBMCs), taken when the disease was refractory, from a patient treated with antithyroid drugs. The chain links TRBV6-2 or TRBV6-3 to TRBJ1-1, with a possible D match to TRBD1 (5 bases). The CDR3 loop is CASSWDAYMNTEAFF. CDR3 DNA sequence: TGTGCCAGCAGCTGGGACGCATACATGAACACTGAAGCTTTCTTT.